Listed below are T cell receptor beta chains from one sample, sequenced in a study of T cells after yellow fever vaccination. From the 5' RACE reads, TCRdb called clonotypes with MiXCR, one entry per CDR3 protein. The repertoire holds hundreds of thousands of distinct CDR3 sequences, with approximately 3.8% as singletons. This specimen was PBMCs, taken on the day of the yellow fever booster vaccination. The receptor source for this set is a man younger than 30 who received the YFV17D yellow fever vaccine. The CDR3 runs from the conserved cysteine through the conserved F or W. D genes are given only for firm matches.

V	D	CDR3
TRBV12-5	.	CASYPGQLF
TRBV3-1	.	CASSQVSLYGYTF
TRBV6-5	.	CASSYSYRGNTIYF
TRBV4-1	.	CASSQAVFLVSTDTQYF
TRBV19	.	CASSPRTAFSPLHF
TRBV3-1	.	CASSQGLYGAKNIQYF
TRBV7-8	.	CATRPRQSNYGYTF
TRBV9	TRBD1	CASSVEHRGSEQFF
TRBV27	.	CASSLRQGISQPQHF
TRBV9	.	CASSVGWGAQETQYF
TRBV10-1	.	CASSESIGGVETQYF
TRBV20-1	.	CSASTGGRYEQYF
TRBV10-1	TRBD1	CASSRDRGQVRVLTF
TRBV4-3	.	CASSQKAGLTEAFF
TRBV6-5	.	CASSYSFLQASQPQHF
TRBV12-3/TRBV12-4	.	CASSLREYYGYTF
TRBV7-2	.	CASSLQRVNTGELFF
TRBV6-6	.	CASSLGQSNGYTF
TRBV7-3	TRBD2	CASSLPSGGSNEQFF
TRBV7-3	.	CASSSPRGGVAYNEQFF
TRBV7-2	.	CASSRPQAVDSAGANVLTF
TRBV4-1	TRBD2	CASSPGSGARTDTQYF
TRBV7-8	.	CASSLGGGGFPTREQFF
TRBV6-6	TRBD2	CASSYSTSGGREQFF
TRBV5-6	.	CASSSPGIYSGNTIYF
TRBV7-2	.	CASSLDRSRVEQFF
TRBV10-3	.	CAISERNEKLFF
TRBV2	TRBD1	CASSESPGGTEAFF
TRBV18	TRBD1	CASSPRKGPRQGARKLFF
TRBV7-2	TRBD1	CASSLAGQGAAFF
TRBV5-1	.	CASRPVGAETQYF
TRBV12-3/TRBV12-4	.	CASSPSNSHEQYF
TRBV10-3	TRBD1	CATGTARSGANVLTF
TRBV27	.	CASSPAGPRFTDTQYF
TRBV6-1	.	CASSLNTQYF
TRBV4-3	TRBD2	CASSQALAGYSYEQYF
TRBV6-5	.	CASSNGAGITEAFF
TRBV15	TRBD2	CATSRMAPAGGPNRPYNEQFF